Listed below are T cell receptor beta chains from one sample, sequenced in a study of vaccination and CD4 T cells after COVID-19. These receptors have no identified antigens. MiXCR, run by TCRdb on the PCR reads, gives a single entry per CDR3 protein. The sample shows 9,500 to 14,000 distinct CDR3 sequences, 44% of them seen only once. The sequencing sample was made of CD4+ T cells from blood, cultured in vitro. The source of these receptors is a human donor who had recovered from COVID-19. CDR3s include the opening cysteine and the closing phenylalanine or tryptophan. Each record gives: clone size, J gene, D gene, V gene, CDR3 protein, CDR3 DNA. The D gene is left open where the match is weak. The size of a clone is reported for some rows only, either as once, few or many, or as a class for expanded clones.

NA	TRBJ1-3	NA	TRBV5-1	CASSFEGSGNTIYF	TGCGCCAGCAGCTTCGAAGGGTCCGGAAACACCATATATTTT
few	TRBJ1-5	NA	TRBV5-6	CASSALGRSNQPQHF	TGTGCCAGCAGCGCCCTCGGTCGGAGCAATCAGCCCCAGCATTTT
NA	TRBJ2-3	NA	TRBV30	CACLDANTQYF	TGTGCCTGCTTGGACGCCAATACGCAGTATTTT
NA	TRBJ2-5	TRBD2	TRBV27	CASSLFGRGGMETQYF	TGTGCCAGCAGTTTATTCGGGCGGGGGGGGATGGAGACCCAGTACTTC
few	TRBJ1-1	TRBD1	TRBV27	CASSPYRGHAFF	TGTGCCAGCAGTCCCTACAGGGGTCATGCTTTCTTT
NA	TRBJ2-5	NA	TRBV19	CASREGGHRETQYF	TGTGCCAGTCGTGAGGGGGGCCACAGGGAGACCCAGTACTTC
few	TRBJ2-5	NA	TRBV20-1	CSARAKQGIETQYF	TGCAGTGCTAGAGCAAAACAAGGGATAGAGACCCAGTACTTC
few	TRBJ1-6	NA	TRBV6-1	CASSEGTGSLSPLHF	TGTGCCAGCAGTGAAGGGACGGGCTCCCTTTCACCCCTCCACTTT
NA	TRBJ1-2	TRBD1	TRBV12-3/TRBV12-4	CASTAGGYGYTF	TGTGCCAGCACGGCAGGGGGCTATGGCTACACCTTC
NA	TRBJ2-1	NA	TRBV12-2	CASRLGDRGRGGEQFF	TGTGCAAGTCGCTTAGGGGACAGGGGGCGCGGGGGTGAGCAGTTCTTC
NA	TRBJ2-2	NA	TRBV12-3/TRBV12-4	CASSSLAGELFF	TGTGCCAGCAGTTCCCTCGCCGGGGAGCTGTTTTTT
few	TRBJ1-1	NA	TRBV6-1	CASSHGTTGNTEAFF	TGTGCCAGCAGTCACGGCACCACAGGGAACACTGAAGCTTTCTTT
few	TRBJ1-2	NA	TRBV2	CATTGSGYGYTF	TGTGCCACCACGGGGAGCGGCTATGGCTACACCTTC
NA	TRBJ2-6	TRBD2	TRBV11-3	CASSSLYGRPGTSGSSGANVLTF	TGTGCCAGCAGCTCCCTATATGGACGTCCCGGGACTAGCGGATCCTCTGGGGCCAACGTCCTGACTTTC
NA	TRBJ1-5	TRBD1	TRBV12-3/TRBV12-4	CASRNTGVDQPQHF	TGTGCCAGCAGAAACACAGGGGTCGATCAGCCCCAGCATTTT
few	TRBJ1-1	TRBD1	TRBV12-3/TRBV12-4	CASSGWTGFNTEAFF	TGTGCCAGCAGTGGATGGACAGGGTTTAACACTGAAGCTTTCTTT
NA	TRBJ1-1	NA	TRBV12-3/TRBV12-4	CASSPFAGTEAFF	TGTGCCAGCAGCCCCTTTGCGGGCACTGAAGCTTTCTTT
NA	TRBJ1-6	NA	TRBV5-4	CASSLLGSSYNSPLHF	TGTGCCAGCAGCTTGCTGGGAAGCTCCTATAATTCACCCCTCCACTTT
NA	TRBJ1-6	NA	TRBV11-2	CASSYPGQYSPLHF	TGTGCCAGCAGCTATCCGGGACAATATTCACCCCTCCACTTT
NA	TRBJ2-3	NA	TRBV20-1	CSATTRSTDTQYF	TGCAGTGCCACGACTAGAAGCACAGATACGCAGTATTTT
NA	TRBJ1-2	TRBD1	TRBV27	CASSSLGQLTNYGYTF	TGTGCCAGCAGTTCACTGGGACAGCTTACTAACTATGGCTACACCTTC
few	TRBJ2-7	NA	TRBV11-3	CASSLDLERLPSYEQYF	TGTGCCAGCAGCTTAGATCTAGAGCGGCTCCCTTCCTACGAGCAGTACTTC
few	TRBJ2-7	TRBD1	TRBV2	CASRWTRDSDSYEQYF	TGTGCCAGCAGATGGACCCGGGACAGTGACTCCTACGAGCAGTACTTC
NA	TRBJ1-1	NA	TRBV27	CASSLLGQANTEAFF	TGTGCCAGCAGTTTGTTGGGGCAGGCGAACACTGAAGCTTTCTTT
NA	TRBJ1-1	NA	TRBV11-3	CASSLVSRETEAFF	TGTGCCAGCAGCTTAGTGTCCAGGGAGACTGAAGCTTTCTTT
NA	TRBJ1-2	NA	TRBV20-1	CSARAGNYGYTF	TGCAGTGCTAGAGCGGGCAACTATGGCTACACCTTC